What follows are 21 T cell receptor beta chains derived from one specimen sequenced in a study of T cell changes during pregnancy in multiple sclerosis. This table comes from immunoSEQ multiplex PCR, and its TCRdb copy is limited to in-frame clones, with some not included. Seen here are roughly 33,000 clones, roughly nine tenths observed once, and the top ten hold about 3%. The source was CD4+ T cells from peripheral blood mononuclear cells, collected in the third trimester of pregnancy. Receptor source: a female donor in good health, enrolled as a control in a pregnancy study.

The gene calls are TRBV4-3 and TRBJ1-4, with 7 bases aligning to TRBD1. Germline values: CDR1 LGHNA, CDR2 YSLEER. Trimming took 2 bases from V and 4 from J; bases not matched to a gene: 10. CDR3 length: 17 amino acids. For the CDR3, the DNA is TGCGCCAGCAGCCAATCCCCCGCCGGGACAGATAATGAAAAACTGTTTTTT. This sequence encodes CASSQSPAGTDNEKLFF.

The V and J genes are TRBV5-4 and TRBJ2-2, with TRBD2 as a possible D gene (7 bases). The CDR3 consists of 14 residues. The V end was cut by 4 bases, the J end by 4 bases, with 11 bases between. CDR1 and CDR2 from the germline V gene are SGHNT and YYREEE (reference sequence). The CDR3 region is CASSQGGATGELFF. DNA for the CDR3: TGTGCCAGCAGCCAAGGGGGGGCCACCGGGGAGCTGTTTTTT.

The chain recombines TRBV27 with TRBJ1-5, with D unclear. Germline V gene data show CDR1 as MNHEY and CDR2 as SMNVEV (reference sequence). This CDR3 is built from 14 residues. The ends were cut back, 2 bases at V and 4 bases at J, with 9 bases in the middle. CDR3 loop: CASSLGVRNQPQHF. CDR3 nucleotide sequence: TGTGCCAGCAGTTTAGGTGTCAGAAATCAGCCCCAGCATTTT.

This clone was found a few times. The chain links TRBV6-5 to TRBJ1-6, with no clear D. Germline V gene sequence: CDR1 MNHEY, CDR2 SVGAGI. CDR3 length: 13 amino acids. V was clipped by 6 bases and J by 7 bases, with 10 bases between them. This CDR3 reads CASRKTFNSPLHF. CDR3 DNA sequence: TGTGCCAGCAGGAAGACATTCAATTCACCCCTCCACTTT.

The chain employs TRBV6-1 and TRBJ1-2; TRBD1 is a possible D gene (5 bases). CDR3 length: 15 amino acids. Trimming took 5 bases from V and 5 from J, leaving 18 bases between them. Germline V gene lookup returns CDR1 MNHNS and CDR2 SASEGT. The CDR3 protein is CASSNSPGTEYGYTF. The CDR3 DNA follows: TGTGCCAGCAGTAACAGCCCCGGGACTGAATATGGCTACACCTTC.

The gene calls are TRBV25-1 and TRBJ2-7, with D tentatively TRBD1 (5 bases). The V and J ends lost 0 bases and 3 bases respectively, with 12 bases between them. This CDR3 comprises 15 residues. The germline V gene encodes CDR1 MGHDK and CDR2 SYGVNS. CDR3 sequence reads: CASSEYGQGLYEQYF. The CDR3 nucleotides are TGTGCCAGCAGTGAATATGGGCAGGGCCTCTACGAGCAGTACTTC.

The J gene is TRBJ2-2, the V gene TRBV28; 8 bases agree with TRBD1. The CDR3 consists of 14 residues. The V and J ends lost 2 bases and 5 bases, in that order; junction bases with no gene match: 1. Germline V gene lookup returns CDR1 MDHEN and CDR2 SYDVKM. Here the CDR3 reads CASSLGQGTGELFF. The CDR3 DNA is TGTGCCAGCAGTTTAGGACAGGGAACCGGGGAGCTGTTTTTT.

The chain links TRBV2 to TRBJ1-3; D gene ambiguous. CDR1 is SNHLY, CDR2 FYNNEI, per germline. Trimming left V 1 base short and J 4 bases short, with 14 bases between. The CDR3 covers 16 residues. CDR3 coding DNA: TGTGCCAGCAGTGAAGGATTTCCCAGATTGGGAAACACCATATATTTT. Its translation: CASSEGFPRLGNTIYF.

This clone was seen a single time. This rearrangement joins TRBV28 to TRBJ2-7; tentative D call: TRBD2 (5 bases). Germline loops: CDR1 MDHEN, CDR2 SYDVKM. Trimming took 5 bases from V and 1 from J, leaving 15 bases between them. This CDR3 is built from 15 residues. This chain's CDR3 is CASSLHGGQSYEQYF. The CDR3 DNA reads TGTGCCAGCAGTCTCCACGGAGGCCAATCCTACGAGCAGTACTTC.

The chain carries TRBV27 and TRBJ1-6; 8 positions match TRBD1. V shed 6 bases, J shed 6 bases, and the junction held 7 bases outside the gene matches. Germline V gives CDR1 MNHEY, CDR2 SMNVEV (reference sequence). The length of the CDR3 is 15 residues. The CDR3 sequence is CASRKSDRGNSPLHF. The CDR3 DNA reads TGTGCCAGCAGGAAATCCGACAGGGGTAATTCACCCCTCCACTTT.

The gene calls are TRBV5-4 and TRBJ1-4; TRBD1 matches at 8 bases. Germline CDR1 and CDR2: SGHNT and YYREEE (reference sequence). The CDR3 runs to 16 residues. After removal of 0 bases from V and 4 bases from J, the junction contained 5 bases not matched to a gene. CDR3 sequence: CASSLGTGTGNEKLFF. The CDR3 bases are TGTGCCAGCAGCTTGGGGACAGGGACGGGTAATGAAAAACTGTTTTTT.

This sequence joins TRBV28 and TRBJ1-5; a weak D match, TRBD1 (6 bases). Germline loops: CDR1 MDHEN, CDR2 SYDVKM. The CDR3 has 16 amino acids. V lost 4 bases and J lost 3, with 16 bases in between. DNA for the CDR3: TGTGCCAGCAGTTCTTACAGGGTGAGCCCCAATCAGCCCCAGCATTTT. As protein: CASSSYRVSPNQPQHF.

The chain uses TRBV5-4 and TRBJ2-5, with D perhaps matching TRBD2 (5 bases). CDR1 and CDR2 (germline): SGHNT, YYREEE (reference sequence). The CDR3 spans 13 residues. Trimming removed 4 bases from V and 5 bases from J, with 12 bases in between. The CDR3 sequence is CASSADRGETQYF. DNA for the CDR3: TGTGCCAGCAGCGCGGACCGAGGGGAGACCCAGTACTTC. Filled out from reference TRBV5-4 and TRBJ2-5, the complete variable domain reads ETGVTQSPTHLIKTRGQQVTLRCSSQSGHNTVSWYQQALGQGPQFIFQYYREEENGRGNFPPRFSGLQFPNYSSELNVNALELDDSALYLCASSADRGETQYFGPGTRLLVL.

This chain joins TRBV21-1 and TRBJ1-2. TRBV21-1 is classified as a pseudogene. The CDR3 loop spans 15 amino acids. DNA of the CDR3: TGTGCCAGCAGCAAAAGGCGGGGGACGAACTATGGCTACACCTTC. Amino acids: CASSKRRGTNYGYTF.

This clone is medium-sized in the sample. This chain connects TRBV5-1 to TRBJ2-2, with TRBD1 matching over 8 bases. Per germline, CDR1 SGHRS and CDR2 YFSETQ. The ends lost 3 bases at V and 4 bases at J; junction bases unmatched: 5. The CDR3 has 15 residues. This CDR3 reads CASSSDRGGTGELFF. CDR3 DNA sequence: TGCGCCAGCAGCTCTGACAGGGGAGGCACCGGGGAGCTGTTTTTT.

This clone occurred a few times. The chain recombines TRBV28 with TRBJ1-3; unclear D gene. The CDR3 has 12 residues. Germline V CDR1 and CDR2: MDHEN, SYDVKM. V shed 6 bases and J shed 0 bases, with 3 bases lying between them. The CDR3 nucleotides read TGTGCCAGCAGCCACTCTGGAAACACCATATATTTT. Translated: CASSHSGNTIYF.

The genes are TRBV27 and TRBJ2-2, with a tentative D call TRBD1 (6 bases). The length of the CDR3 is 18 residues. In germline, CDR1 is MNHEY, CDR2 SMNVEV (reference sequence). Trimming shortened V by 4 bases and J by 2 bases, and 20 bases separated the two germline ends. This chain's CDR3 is CASSSTSHRVINTGELFF. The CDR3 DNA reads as TGTGCCAGCAGTTCCACCTCCCACAGGGTCATAAACACCGGGGAGCTGTTTTTT.

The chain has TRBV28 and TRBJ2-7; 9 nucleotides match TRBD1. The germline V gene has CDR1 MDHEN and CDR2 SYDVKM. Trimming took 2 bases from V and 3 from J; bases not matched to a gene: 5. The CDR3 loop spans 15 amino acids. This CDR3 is CASSLNGQGIYEQYF. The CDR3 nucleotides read TGTGCCAGCAGTTTAAACGGACAGGGGATCTACGAGCAGTACTTC.

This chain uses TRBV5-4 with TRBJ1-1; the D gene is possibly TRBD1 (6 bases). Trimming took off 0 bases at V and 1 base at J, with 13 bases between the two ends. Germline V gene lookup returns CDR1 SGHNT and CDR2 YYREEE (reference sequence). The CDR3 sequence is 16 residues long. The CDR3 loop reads CASSLGGGWGNTEAFF. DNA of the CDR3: TGTGCCAGCAGCTTGGGTGGGGGCTGGGGGAACACTGAAGCTTTCTTT.

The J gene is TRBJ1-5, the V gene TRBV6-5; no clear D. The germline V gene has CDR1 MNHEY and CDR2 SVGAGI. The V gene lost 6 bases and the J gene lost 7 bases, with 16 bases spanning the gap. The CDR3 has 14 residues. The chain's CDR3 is CASSLGEASQPQHF. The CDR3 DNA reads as TGTGCCAGCAGCCTTGGGGAGGCCTCACAGCCCCAGCATTTT.

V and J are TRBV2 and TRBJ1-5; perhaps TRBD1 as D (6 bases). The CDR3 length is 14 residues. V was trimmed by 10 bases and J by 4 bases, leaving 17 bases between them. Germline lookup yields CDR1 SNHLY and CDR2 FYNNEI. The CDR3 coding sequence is TGTGCCACCTCAGCGGGGGCGGGGAATCAGCCCCAGCATTTT. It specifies CATSAGAGNQPQHF. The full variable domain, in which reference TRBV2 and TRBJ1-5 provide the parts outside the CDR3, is EPEVTQTPSHQVTQMGQEVILRCVPISNHLYFYWYRQILGQKVEFLVSFYNNEISEKSEIFDDQFSVERPDGSNFTLKIRSTKLEDSAMYFCATSAGAGNQPQHFGDGTRLSIL.